This T cell receptor (beta chain) stems from a study of shared clonotypes between healthy human individuals. Study at large: Three men and two women, aged 18 to 49, were donors.

Germline loops: CDR1 SNHLY, CDR2 FYNNEI. This CDR3 is built from 13 residues. Trimming took 6 bases from V and 6 from J; bases not matched to a gene: 4. Assay: immunoSEQ multiplex PCR; the TCRdb copy retains only in-frame clones and omits some. This sample has 1.6 million or so clones; approximately 98.5% occur once, and the top ten carry 0.36%. Study results and limitations: Sequencing depth was expected to affect clonotype sharing among donors. Shared clonotypes: 4.5% to 5% naive CD4, around 4% naive CD8, around 2.4% memory CD4, roughly 0.4% memory CD8.

Comment on this clone: Its cognate antigen is unknown.

The sequenced material came from naive CD4+ T cells sorted from blood. Subset: CD45RA+ positively selected. The chain has TRBV2 and TRBJ1-2; 10 bases are a match to TRBD1. This clonotype was sampled from a man aged 25-45 years in good health. CDR3 residues: CASSGTGDNGYTF. In nucleotides, the CDR3 is TGTGCCAGCAGCGGGACAGGGGATAATGGCTACACCTTC. The complete variable domain, with remaining parts taken from reference TRBV2 and TRBJ1-2, reads EPEVTQTPSHQVTQMGQEVILRCVPISNHLYFYWYRQILGQKVEFLVSFYNNEISEKSEIFDDQFSVERPDGSNFTLKIRSTKLEDSAMYFCASSGTGDNGYTFGSGTRLTVV.